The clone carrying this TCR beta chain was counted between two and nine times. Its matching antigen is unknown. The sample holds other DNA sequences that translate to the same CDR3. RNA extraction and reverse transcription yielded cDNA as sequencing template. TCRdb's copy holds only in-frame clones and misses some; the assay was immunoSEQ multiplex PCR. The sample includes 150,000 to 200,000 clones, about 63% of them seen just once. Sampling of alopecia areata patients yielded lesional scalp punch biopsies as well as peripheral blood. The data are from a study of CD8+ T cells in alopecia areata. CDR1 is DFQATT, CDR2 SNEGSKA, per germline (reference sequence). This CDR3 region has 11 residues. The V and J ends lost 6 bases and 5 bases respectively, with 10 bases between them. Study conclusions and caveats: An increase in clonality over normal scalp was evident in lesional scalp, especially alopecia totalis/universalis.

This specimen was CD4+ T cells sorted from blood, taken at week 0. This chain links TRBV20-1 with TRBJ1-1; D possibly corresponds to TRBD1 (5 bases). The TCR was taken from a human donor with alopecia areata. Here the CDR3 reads CSATGGTEAFF. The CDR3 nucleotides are TGCAGTGCCACAGGAGGTACTGAAGCTTTCTTT.